This is a list of T cell receptor beta chains from one sample in a study of blood T cell repertoires in COVID-19. The assay was immunoSEQ multiplex PCR, and TCRdb's table has in-frame clones only and misses some. This sample has 15,000 to 20,000 clones; roughly 90% occur once, and the top ten carry about 16%. Sequencing was carried out using peripheral blood. The receptors stem from a human donor in a cohort sampled during active COVID-19. Each CDR3 is given with its conserved first and last residue. A D gene is named only where the DNA matches it firmly.

TRBV27 TRBD1 CASSLKQGATYEQYF
TRBV2 NA CASTETRVLYGYTF
TRBV12-3/TRBV12-4 NA CASSLDSLTEAFF
TRBV5-1 NA CASSLGTMETQYF
TRBV7-3 TRBD2 CASSPLAGLPTDTQYF
TRBV5-4 NA CASSPTLLETQYF
TRBV5-1 TRBD1 CASSSRQGSGTEAFF
TRBV11-2 TRBD2 CASSLEGTSRHTQYF
TRBV6-5 NA CASRPAGGNDQPQHF
TRBV9 NA CASSPTDRTGELFF
TRBV5-4 TRBD2 CASTLTPTSGSTDTQYF
TRBV6-6 TRBD2 CATRRSASGGYGETQYF
TRBV6-5 NA CASSYSYTSSGNTIYF
TRBV10-2 NA CASRQGSNSPLHF
TRBV6-5 NA CASSRDTEAFF
TRBV5-4 TRBD1 CASSLAGQGFGYTF
TRBV5-1 TRBD1 CASSSGDRVESDTQYF
TRBV28 NA CASCFRRGGLETQYF
TRBV18 TRBD2 CASSPGGAFYEQYF
TRBV5-1 TRBD1 CASSPGQVNTEAFF
TRBV5-1 TRBD1 CASSWGDRGRETQYF
TRBV5-5 NA CASDFFSYNEQFF
TRBV4-1 TRBD2 CASSLGLANEQFF
TRBV5-5 TRBD1 CASRRGPDTQYF
TRBV7-8 TRBD1 CASSLAMSQGETQYF
TRBV30 NA CAWSGIAAGGGELFF
TRBV7-2 TRBD1 CASSKQGARVYNEQFF
TRBV2 NA CASTVGQAGNTIYF
TRBV7-9 NA CASGAPGIVGSEQYF
TRBV5-6 NA CASSLEAPRLVTGELFF
TRBV21-1 NA CASSREINHRGRGNQPQHF
TRBV7-9 TRBD1 CASSLAGDREDEQYF
TRBV5-1 TRBD1 CASTSGTGGTEAFF
TRBV6-1 NA CASSESGSSYNEQFF
TRBV19 TRBD1 CASLDRGVMRNTIYF
TRBV5-4 NA CASSLGDRNTEAFF
TRBV5-1 TRBD2 CASSLEREGDEQFF
TRBV18 NA CASSPPTADTQYF
TRBV12-3/TRBV12-4 NA CASIQGTSYEQYF
TRBV3-1/TRBV3-2 TRBD2 CASIKRKGGGGIYEQYF
TRBV6-5 TRBD1 CASSRDRGRVEAFF